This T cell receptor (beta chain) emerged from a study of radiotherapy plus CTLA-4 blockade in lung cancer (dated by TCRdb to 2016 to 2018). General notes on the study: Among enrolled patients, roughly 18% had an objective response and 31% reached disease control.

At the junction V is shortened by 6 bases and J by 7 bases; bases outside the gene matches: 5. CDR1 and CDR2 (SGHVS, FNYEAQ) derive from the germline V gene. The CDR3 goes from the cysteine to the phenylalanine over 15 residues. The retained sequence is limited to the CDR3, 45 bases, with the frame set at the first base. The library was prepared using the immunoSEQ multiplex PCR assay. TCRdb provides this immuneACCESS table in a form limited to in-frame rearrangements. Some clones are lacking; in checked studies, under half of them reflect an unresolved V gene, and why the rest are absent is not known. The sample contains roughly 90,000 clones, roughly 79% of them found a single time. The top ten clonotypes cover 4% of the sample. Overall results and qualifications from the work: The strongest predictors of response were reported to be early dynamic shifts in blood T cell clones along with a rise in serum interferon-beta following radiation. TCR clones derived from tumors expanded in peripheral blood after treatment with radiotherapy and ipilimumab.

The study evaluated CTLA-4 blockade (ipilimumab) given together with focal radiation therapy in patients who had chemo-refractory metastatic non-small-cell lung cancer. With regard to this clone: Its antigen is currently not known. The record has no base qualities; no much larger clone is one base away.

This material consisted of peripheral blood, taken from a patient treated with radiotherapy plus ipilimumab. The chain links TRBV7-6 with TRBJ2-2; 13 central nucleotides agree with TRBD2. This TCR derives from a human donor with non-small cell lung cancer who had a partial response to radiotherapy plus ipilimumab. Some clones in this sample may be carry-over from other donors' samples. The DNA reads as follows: TGTGCCAGCAGTCCAGGGACTAGCGGGATCGGGGAGCTGTTTTTT. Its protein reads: CASSPGTSGIGELFF. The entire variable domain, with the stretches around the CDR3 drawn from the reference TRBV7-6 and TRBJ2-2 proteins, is GAGVSQSPRYKVTKRGQDVALRCDPISGHVSLYWYRQALGQGPEFLTYFNYEAQQDKSGLPNDRFSAERPEGSISTLTIQRTEQRDSAMYRCASSPGTSGIGELFFGEGSRLTVL.